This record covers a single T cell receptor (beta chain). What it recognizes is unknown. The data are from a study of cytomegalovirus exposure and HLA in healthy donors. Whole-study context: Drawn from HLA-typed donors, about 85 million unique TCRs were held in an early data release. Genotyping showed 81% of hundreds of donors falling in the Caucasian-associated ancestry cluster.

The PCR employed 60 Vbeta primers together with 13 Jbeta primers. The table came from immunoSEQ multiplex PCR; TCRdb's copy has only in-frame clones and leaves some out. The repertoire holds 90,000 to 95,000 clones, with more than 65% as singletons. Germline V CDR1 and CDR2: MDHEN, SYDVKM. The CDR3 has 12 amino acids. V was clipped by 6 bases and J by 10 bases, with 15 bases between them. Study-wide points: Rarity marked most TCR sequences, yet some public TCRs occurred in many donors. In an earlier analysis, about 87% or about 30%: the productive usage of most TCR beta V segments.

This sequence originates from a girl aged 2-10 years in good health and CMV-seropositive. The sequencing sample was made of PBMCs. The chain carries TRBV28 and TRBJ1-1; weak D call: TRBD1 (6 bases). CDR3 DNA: TGTGCCAGCAGATGGATGGGGGCAGGAGCTTTCTTT. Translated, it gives CASRWMGAGAFF.